These T cell receptor beta chains were read from a single sample in a study of regulatory T cells in long-lasting Graves disease. MiXCR was run by TCRdb on the multiplex PCR reads, yielding one entry per CDR3 protein. The data contain hundreds of thousands of distinct CDR3 sequences, around 15% of them singletons. These same data were also listed under a study on T cells in Graves' hyperthyroidism and ophthalmopathy.

The sequences come from peripheral blood mononuclear cells (PBMCs), collected at new diagnosis, from a patient treated with antithyroid drugs. These TCRs come from a woman aged 25 to 45 with Graves disease. CDR3s include the opening cysteine and the closing phenylalanine or tryptophan. A D gene is named only where the DNA matches it firmly. A row's size may be missing; if present it is once, few, many or a size class.

TRBJ2-2,many,TRBV3-1,.,CASSLKTFLSGMNTGELFF,TGTGCCAGCAGCCTCAAAACGTTTCTGAGTGGGATGAACACCGGGGAGCTGTTTTTT
TRBJ2-1,few,TRBV15,.,CATSNPARTSSYNEQFF,TGTGCCACCAGCAACCCGGCACGGACGAGCTCCTACAATGAGCAGTTCTTC
TRBJ2-1,many,TRBV5-1,.,CASSSNPGLPYNEQFF,TGCGCCAGCAGCTCAAACCCGGGACTCCCATACAATGAGCAGTTCTTC
TRBJ2-5,many,TRBV28,.,CATGPLETQYF,TGTGCCACCGGCCCTCTGGAGACCCAGTACTTC
TRBJ2-1,many,TRBV20-1,.,CSALSWGNEQFF,TGCAGTGCTTTGAGTTGGGGGAATGAGCAGTTCTTC
TRBJ1-2,many,TRBV20-1,.,CSARGTNYGYTF,TGCAGTGCTAGAGGGACAAACTATGGCTACACCTTC
TRBJ2-7,many,TRBV27,TRBD2,CASSLTGLAAYEQYF,TGTGCCAGCAGTTTAACGGGACTAGCGGCATACGAGCAGTACTTC
TRBJ2-2,few,TRBV6-1,.,CASSEWDHTYSNTGELFF,TGTGCCAGCAGTGAATGGGACCACACGTACTCGAACACCGGGGAGCTGTTTTTT
TRBJ1-1,.,TRBV6-1,.,CASSENAGGPENTEAFF,TGTGCCAGCAGTGAGAACGCGGGGGGCCCGGAGAACACTGAAGCTTTCTTT
TRBJ2-1,many,TRBV28,.,CASSLPTMFGQFF,TGTGCCAGCAGTTTACCAACTATGTTTGGGCAGTTCTTC
TRBJ2-1,.,TRBV3-1,TRBD2,CASRQGLAGDPSYNEQFF,TGTGCCAGCAGACAGGGACTAGCGGGAGACCCCTCCTACAATGAGCAGTTCTTC
TRBJ2-7,many,TRBV6-2/TRBV6-3,.,CASSYRGPYEQYF,TGTGCCAGCAGTTACAGGGGCCCCTACGAGCAGTACTTC
TRBJ2-2,many,TRBV9,.,CASSVEVKNTGELFF,TGTGCCAGCAGCGTAGAAGTGAAAAACACCGGGGAGCTGTTTTTT
TRBJ1-1,.,TRBV20-1,.,CSAAVATRVNTEAFF,TGCAGTGCTGCAGTAGCCACACGGGTGAACACTGAAGCTTTCTTT
TRBJ1-1,many,TRBV7-3,.,CASSEFLDTEAFF,TGTGCCAGCAGCGAGTTTTTAGACACTGAAGCTTTCTTT
TRBJ1-1,many,TRBV28,.,CASSLAIVSTEAFF,TGTGCCAGCAGTTTAGCGATAGTCAGCACTGAAGCTTTCTTT
TRBJ2-7,many,TRBV27,.,CASSFSGAKIYEQYF,TGTGCCAGCAGTTTCTCAGGGGCGAAGATCTACGAGCAGTACTTC
TRBJ2-1,many,TRBV7-2,TRBD2,CASSLGLAGGDEQFF,TGTGCCAGCAGCTTGGGACTAGCGGGCGGTGATGAGCAGTTCTTC
TRBJ2-3,once,TRBV25-1,.,CASSAVAPDTQYF,TGTGCCAGCTCGGCGGTAGCCCCAGATACGCAGTATTTT
TRBJ1-1,many,TRBV28,TRBD1,CASSRLIQGRDTEAFF,TGTGCCAGCAGTCGCCTTATACAGGGGCGGGACACTGAAGCTTTCTTT
TRBJ2-7,few,TRBV7-2,.,CASSLAHGGWCEQYF,TGTGCCAGCAGCTTAGCTCACGGGGGTTGGTGCGAGCAGTACTTC
TRBJ2-7,many,TRBV12-3/TRBV12-4,.,CASRLGTSTHYEQYF,TGTGCCAGCAGACTAGGGACTTCAACTCACTACGAGCAGTACTTC
TRBJ2-2,many,TRBV7-3,TRBD2,CASSLGLAESTGELFF,TGTGCCAGCAGCTTAGGACTAGCGGAAAGCACCGGGGAGCTGTTTTTT
TRBJ1-3,.,TRBV6-1,.,CASKEQGSGNTIYF,TGTGCCAGCAAGGAACAGGGCTCTGGAAACACCATATATTTT
TRBJ2-7,many,TRBV28,.,CASTLSPYSYEQYF,TGTGCCAGCACCCTATCCCCTTATTCCTACGAGCAGTACTTC
TRBJ2-3,many,TRBV28,.,CASTYLSGDVTDTQYF,TGTGCCAGCACCTACCTGTCGGGAGATGTGACAGATACGCAGTATTTT
TRBJ1-2,many,TRBV27,.,CASSSPQGGYGYTF,TGTGCCAGCAGTTCCCCACAGGGTGGCTATGGCTACACCTTC
TRBJ1-2,.,TRBV20-1,TRBD1,CSALRTGTNYGYTF,TGCAGTGCTTTACGGACAGGGACCAACTATGGCTACACCTTC
TRBJ1-4,many,TRBV7-2,.,CASSLEGEKLFF,TGTGCCAGCAGCTTAGAGGGTGAAAAACTGTTTTTT
TRBJ1-2,many,TRBV4-3,.,CASSQEAYSNYGYTF,TGCGCCAGCAGCCAAGAAGCCTATTCTAACTATGGCTACACCTTC
TRBJ2-7,.,TRBV24-1,TRBD2,CATSDPASAGEGEQYF,TGTGCCACCAGTGATCCGGCGTCAGCGGGAGAGGGCGAGCAGTACTTC
TRBJ2-7,many,TRBV12-3/TRBV12-4,.,CASRYQGYEQYF,TGTGCCAGCAGATACCAGGGGTACGAGCAGTACTTC
TRBJ2-2,few,TRBV15,.,CASSHRRINTGELFF,TGTGCCTCCTCTCACCGGAGGATTAACACCGGGGAGCTGTTTTTT
TRBJ2-2,many,TRBV2,TRBD2,CASTGGRNTGELFF,TGTGCCAGCACGGGGGGAAGAAACACCGGGGAGCTGTTTTTT
TRBJ1-5,many,TRBV18,.,CASSPDLRVQHF,TGTGCCAGCTCACCAGATTTGCGCGTCCAGCATTTT
TRBJ2-2,many,TRBV28,.,CASSFTVTRSGELFF,TGTGCCAGCAGCTTTACCGTCACTAGGTCCGGGGAGCTGTTTTTT
TRBJ2-7,many,TRBV27,.,CASSPYRTRSYEQYF,TGTGCCAGCAGTCCCTATAGGACACGCTCCTACGAGCAGTACTTC
TRBJ2-3,many,TRBV7-9,.,CASSLDDTDTQYF,TGTGCCAGCAGCTTAGACGACACAGATACGCAGTATTTT
TRBJ2-3,few,TRBV6-4,.,CASSDPTRGDTQYF,TGTGCCAGCAGTGACCCGACTAGGGGGGATACGCAGTATTTT
TRBJ2-1,few,TRBV28,.,CASSAGGKSYPYNEQFF,TGTGCCAGCAGTGCAGGAGGGAAGTCTTATCCTTACAATGAGCAGTTCTTC
TRBJ2-7,many,TRBV28,.,CASSFSRTYEQYF,TGTGCCAGCAGTTTTAGCAGGACCTACGAGCAGTACTTC
TRBJ2-2,few,TRBV27,.,CASKWTANTGELFF,TGTGCCAGCAAATGGACCGCGAACACCGGGGAGCTGTTTTTT
TRBJ2-5,.,TRBV3-1,.,CASRVGFKETQYF,TGTGCCAGCAGAGTGGGATTCAAAGAGACCCAGTACTTC
TRBJ2-1,many,TRBV11-2,.,CASSYSLSSSYNEQFF,TGTGCCAGCAGCTATAGCCTTTCTAGCTCCTACAATGAGCAGTTCTTC
TRBJ2-7,many,TRBV11-2,.,CASSLTGSNSYEQYF,TGTGCCAGCAGCTTAACAGGGAGCAACTCCTACGAGCAGTACTTC
TRBJ2-5,.,TRBV20-1,TRBD2,CSAVNSGGAEETQYF,TGCAGTGCCGTCAATAGCGGGGGGGCGGAAGAGACCCAGTACTTC
TRBJ2-7,many,TRBV12-3/TRBV12-4,.,CPSRRAGRTSYEQYF,TGCCCAAGCCGAAGGGCCGGGAGAACATCCTACGAGCAGTACTTC
TRBJ2-3,many,TRBV9,.,CASSVDRARAVGDTQYF,TGTGCCAGCAGCGTAGATCGGGCCCGAGCTGTTGGAGATACGCAGTATTTT
TRBJ1-1,many,TRBV6-9,.,CASSYQGTNTEAFF,TGTGCCAGCAGTTACCAGGGCACGAACACTGAAGCTTTCTTT
TRBJ1-1,many,TRBV12-3/TRBV12-4,.,CASSFQRNTEAFF,TGTGCCAGCAGTTTTCAGCGGAACACTGAAGCTTTCTTT
TRBJ2-7,many,TRBV11-2,TRBD2,CASSLASGRAYEQYF,TGTGCCAGCAGCTTGGCTAGCGGGAGGGCCTACGAGCAGTACTTC
TRBJ1-1,many,TRBV30,.,CAWSELAEAFF,TGTGCCTGGAGTGAGCTTGCTGAAGCTTTCTTT
TRBJ2-7,many,TRBV28,.,CASSWTASYEQYF,TGTGCCAGCAGTTGGACAGCCTCCTACGAGCAGTACTTC